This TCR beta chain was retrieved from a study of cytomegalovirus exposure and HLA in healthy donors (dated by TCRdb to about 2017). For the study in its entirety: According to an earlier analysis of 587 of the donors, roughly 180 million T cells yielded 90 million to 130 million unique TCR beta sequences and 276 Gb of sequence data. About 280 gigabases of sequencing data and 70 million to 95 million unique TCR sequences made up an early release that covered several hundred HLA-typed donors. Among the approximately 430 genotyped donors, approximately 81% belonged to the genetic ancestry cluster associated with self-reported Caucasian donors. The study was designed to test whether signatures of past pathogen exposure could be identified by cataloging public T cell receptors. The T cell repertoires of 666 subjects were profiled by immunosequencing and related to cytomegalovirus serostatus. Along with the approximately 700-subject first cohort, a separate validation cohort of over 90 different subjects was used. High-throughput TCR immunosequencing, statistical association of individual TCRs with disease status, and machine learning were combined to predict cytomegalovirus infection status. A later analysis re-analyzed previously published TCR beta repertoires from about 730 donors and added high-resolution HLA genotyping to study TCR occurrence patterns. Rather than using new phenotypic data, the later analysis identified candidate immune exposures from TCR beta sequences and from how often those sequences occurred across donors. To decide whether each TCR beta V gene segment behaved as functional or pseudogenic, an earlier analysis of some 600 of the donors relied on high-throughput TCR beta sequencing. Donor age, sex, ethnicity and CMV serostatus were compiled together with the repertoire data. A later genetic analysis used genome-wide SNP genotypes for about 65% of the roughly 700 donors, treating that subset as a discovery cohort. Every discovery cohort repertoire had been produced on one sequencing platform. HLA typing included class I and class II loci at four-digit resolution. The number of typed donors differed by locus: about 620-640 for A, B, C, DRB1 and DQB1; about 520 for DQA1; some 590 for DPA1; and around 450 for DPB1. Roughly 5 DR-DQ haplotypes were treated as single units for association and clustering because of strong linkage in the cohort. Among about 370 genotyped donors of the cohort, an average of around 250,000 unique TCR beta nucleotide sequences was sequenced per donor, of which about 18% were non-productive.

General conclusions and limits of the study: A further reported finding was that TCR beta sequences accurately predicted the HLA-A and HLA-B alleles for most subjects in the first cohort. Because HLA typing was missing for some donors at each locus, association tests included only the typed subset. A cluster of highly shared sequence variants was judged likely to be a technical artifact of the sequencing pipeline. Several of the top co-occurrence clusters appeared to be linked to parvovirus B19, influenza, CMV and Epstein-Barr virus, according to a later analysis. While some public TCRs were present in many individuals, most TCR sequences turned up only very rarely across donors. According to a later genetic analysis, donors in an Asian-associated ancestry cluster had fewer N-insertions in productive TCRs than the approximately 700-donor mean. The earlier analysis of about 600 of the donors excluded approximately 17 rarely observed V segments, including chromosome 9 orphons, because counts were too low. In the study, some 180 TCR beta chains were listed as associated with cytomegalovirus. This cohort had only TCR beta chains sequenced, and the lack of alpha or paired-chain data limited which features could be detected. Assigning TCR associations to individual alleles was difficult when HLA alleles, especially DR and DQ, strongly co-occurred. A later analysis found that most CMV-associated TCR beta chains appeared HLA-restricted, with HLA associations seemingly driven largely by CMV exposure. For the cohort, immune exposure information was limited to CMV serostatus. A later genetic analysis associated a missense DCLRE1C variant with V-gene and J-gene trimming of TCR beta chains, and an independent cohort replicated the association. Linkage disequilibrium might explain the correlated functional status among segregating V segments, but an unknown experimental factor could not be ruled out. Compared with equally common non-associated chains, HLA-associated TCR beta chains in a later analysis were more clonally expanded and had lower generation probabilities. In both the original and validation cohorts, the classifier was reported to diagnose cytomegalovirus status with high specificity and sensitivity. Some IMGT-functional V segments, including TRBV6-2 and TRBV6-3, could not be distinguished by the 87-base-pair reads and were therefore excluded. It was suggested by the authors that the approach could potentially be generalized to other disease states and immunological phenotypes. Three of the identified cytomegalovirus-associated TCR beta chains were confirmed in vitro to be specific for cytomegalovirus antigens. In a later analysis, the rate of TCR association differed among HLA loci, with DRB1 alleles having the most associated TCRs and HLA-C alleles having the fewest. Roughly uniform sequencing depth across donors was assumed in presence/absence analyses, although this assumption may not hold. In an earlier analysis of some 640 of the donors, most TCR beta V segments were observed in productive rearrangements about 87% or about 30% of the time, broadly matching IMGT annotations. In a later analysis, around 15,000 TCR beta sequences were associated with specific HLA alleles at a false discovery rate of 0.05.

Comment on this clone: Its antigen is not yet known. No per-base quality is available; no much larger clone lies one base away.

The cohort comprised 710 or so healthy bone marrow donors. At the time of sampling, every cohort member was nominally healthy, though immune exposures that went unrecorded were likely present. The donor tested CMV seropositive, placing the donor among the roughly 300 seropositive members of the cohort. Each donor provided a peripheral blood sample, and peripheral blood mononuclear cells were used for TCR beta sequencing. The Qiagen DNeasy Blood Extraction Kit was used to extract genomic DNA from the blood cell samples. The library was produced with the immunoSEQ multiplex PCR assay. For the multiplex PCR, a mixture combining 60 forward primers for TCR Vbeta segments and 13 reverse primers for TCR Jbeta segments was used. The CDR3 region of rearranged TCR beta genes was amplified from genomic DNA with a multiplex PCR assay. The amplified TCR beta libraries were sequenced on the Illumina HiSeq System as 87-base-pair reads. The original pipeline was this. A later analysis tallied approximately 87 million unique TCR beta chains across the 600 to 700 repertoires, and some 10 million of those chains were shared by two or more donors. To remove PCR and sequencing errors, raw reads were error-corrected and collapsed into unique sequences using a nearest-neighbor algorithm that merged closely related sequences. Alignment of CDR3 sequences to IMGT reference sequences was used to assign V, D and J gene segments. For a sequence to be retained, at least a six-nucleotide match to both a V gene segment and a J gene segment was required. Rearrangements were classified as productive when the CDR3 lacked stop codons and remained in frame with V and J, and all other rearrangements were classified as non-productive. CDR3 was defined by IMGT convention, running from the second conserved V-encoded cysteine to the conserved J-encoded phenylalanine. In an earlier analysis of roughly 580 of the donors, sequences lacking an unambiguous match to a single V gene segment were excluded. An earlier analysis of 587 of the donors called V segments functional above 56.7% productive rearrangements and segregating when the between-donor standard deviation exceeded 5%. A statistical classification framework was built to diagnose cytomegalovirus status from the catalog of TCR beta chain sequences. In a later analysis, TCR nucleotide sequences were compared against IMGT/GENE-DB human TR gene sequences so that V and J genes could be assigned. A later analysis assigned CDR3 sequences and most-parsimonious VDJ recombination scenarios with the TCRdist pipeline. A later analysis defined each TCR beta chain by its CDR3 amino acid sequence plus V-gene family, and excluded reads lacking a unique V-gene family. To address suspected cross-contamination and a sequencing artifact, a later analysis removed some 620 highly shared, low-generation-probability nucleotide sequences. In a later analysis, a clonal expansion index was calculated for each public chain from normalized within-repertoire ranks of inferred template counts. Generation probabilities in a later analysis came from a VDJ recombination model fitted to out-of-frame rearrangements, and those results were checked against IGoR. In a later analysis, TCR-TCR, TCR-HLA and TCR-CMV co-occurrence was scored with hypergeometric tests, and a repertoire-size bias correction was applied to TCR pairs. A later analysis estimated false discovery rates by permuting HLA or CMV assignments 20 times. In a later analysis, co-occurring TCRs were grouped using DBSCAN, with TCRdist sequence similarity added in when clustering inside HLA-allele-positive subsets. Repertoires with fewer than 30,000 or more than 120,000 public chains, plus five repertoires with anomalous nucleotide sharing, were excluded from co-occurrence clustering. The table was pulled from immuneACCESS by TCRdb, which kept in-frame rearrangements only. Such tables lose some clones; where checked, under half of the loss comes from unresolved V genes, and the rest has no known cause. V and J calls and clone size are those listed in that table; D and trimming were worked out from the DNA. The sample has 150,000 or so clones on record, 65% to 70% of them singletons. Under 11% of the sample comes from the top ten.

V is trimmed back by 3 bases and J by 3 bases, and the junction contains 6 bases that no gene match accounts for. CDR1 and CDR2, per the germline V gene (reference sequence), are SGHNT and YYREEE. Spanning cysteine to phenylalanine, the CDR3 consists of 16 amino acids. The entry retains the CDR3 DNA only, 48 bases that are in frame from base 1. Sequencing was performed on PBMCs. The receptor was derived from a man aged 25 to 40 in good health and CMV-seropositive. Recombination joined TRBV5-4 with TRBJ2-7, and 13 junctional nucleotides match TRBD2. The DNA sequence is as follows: TGTGCCAGCAGCTATGGACTAGCGGGAGACCTCTACGAGCAGTACTTC. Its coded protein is CASSYGLAGDLYEQYF. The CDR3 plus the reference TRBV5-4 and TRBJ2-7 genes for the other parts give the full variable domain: ETGVTQSPTHLIKTRGQQVTLRCSSQSGHNTVSWYQQALGQGPQFIFQYYREEENGRGNFPPRFSGLQFPNYSSELNVNALELDDSALYLCASSYGLAGDLYEQYFGPGTRLTVT.